Below are 9 T cell receptor beta chains sequenced from a single sample in a study of shared clonotypes between healthy human individuals. Data came from immunoSEQ multiplex PCR; TCRdb stores just in-frame clones and leaves some out. This sample carries more than 200,000 clones, 60% to 80% of them seen once, and the ten largest clones take around 10%. Sequencing was done on a sample of memory CD4+ T cells sorted from blood. Described subset: CD45RA-negative fraction. The receptors stem from a young man in good health.

The chain couples TRBV5-5 to TRBJ1-2; D may be TRBD1 (5 bases). There are 13 residues in the CDR3. The V gene lost 4 bases and the J gene lost 6 bases, with 13 bases spanning the gap. From germline, CDR1 is SGHKS and CDR2 YYEKEE (reference sequence). The CDR3: CASSLQVPHGYTF. CDR3 coding DNA: TGTGCCAGCAGCCTACAGGTTCCGCATGGCTACACCTTC. Filled out from reference TRBV5-5 and TRBJ1-2, the complete variable domain reads DAGVTQSPTHLIKTRGQQVTLRCSPISGHKSVSWYQQVLGQGPQFIFQYYEKEERGRGNFPDRFSARQFPNYSSELNVNALLLGDSALYLCASSLQVPHGYTFGSGTRLTVV.

This sequence joins TRBV5-4 and TRBJ2-3; D uncertain. Trimming pared 0 bases from V and 0 bases from J, leaving 8 bases between. This CDR3 is built from 15 residues. The germline V gene encodes CDR1 SGHNT and CDR2 YYREEE (reference sequence). CDR3 in DNA: TGTGCCAGCAGCTTGGGGGCGCAGAGCACAGATACGCAGTATTTT. This sequence encodes CASSLGAQSTDTQYF.

This sequence joins TRBV5-4 and TRBJ2-6; 9 positions match TRBD2. V lost 2 bases and J lost 2; bases outside the gene matches: 8. Germline CDR1 is SGHNT and CDR2 is YYREEE (reference sequence). The CDR3 contains 18 residues. As DNA, the CDR3 is TGTGCCAGCAGCTTTATTAAGCGGGGGGAGCCTGGGGCCAACGTCCTGACTTTC. Translated: CASSFIKRGEPGANVLTF.

This rearrangement joins TRBV12-5 to TRBJ2-3; the D is unclear. Germline CDR1 reads LGHNT; CDR2 reads FRNRAP. This CDR3 contains 11 residues. Trimming took off 0 bases at V and 9 bases at J, with 4 bases between the two ends. Written as DNA, the CDR3 is TGTGCTAGTGGTTTGGTTCCAACGCAGTATTTT. Translating it yields CASGLVPTQYF.

This clone was counted a few times. The chain employs TRBV4-2 and TRBJ2-7; D perhaps matches TRBD1 (7 bases). This CDR3 comprises 15 residues. Germline V gives CDR1 LGHNA, CDR2 YNFKEQ. V gave up 0 bases and J gave up 2 bases, with 11 bases separating them. For the CDR3, the DNA is TGTGCCAGCAGCCAAGAATTCAGGGGGGCCTACGAGCAGTACTTC. It translates to CASSQEFRGAYEQYF.

The J gene is TRBJ1-5, the V gene TRBV18; weak D call: TRBD1 (6 bases). CDR3 length: 14 amino acids. Deletions cut 2 bases from V and 7 bases from J, with 12 bases between. In germline, CDR1 is KGHSH, CDR2 LQKENI. CDR3: CASSPSQGNQPQHF. The CDR3 DNA reads as TGTGCCAGCTCACCAAGCCAGGGGAACCAGCCCCAGCATTTT.

This chain joins TRBV29-1 and TRBJ1-1, with 8 bases that match TRBD1. CDR1 and CDR2 from the germline V gene are SQVTM and ANQGSEA. Losses at the gene ends were 5 bases for V and 0 bases for J; bases not matched to a gene: 8. The CDR3 has 15 amino acids. The CDR3: CSVSSRTGLNTEAFF. CDR3 nucleotides: TGCAGCGTTAGTTCTAGGACAGGGTTGAACACTGAAGCTTTCTTT.

V usage is TRBV19 and J usage is TRBJ1-5; D possibly corresponds to TRBD1 (6 bases). CDR3 length: 19 amino acids. The ends were cut back, 6 bases at V and 0 bases at J, with 24 bases in the middle. Germline V gene lookup returns CDR1 LNHDA and CDR2 SQIVND (reference sequence). CDR3 in amino acids: CASRGDLGQRLYSNQPQHF. The CDR3 coding sequence is TGTGCCAGTAGGGGGGACCTCGGACAGAGACTTTATAGCAATCAGCCCCAGCATTTT.

This clone showed up just a few times. This chain links TRBV11-2 with TRBJ2-7; 7 nucleotides align to TRBD2. V trimming: 7 bases; J trimming: 2 bases; junction bases outside the gene matches: 11. The CDR3 sequence is 15 residues long. Germline V gene lookup returns CDR1 SGHAT and CDR2 FQNNGV. The CDR3: CASIAGRELTYEQYF. For the CDR3, the DNA is TGTGCCAGCATCGCTGGGAGGGAACTTACCTACGAGCAGTACTTC.